Presented here are 30 T cell receptor beta chains from one specimen sequenced in a study of T cell responses to AZD1222 COVID-19 vaccine. Measured with immunoSEQ multiplex PCR; TCRdb has only the in-frame clones, and not every one. Here the sample spans 200,000 to 300,000 clones, approximately 95% being singletons. This material consisted of peripheral blood, taken on day 0 of AZD1222 vaccination. The receptors come from an adult in good health.

This clone was picked up a small number of times. The rearrangement uses TRBV12-3 or TRBV12-4 and TRBJ2-1; D call uncertain. The CDR3 is 11 amino acids. V gave up 5 bases and J gave up 9 bases, with 8 bases separating them. CDR3 bases: TGTGCCAGCAGTCTGTCGGGTGAGCAGTTCTTC. This codes for CASSLSGEQFF.

The V gene is TRBV28, the J gene TRBJ2-7, with 11 bases lining up with TRBD2. V shed 4 bases and J 6 bases; nucleotides not matched to a gene: 5. The CDR3 is made up of 14 amino acids. CDR1 MDHEN and CDR2 SYDVKM come from the germline V gene. CDR3 sequence: CASSSLAGGREQYF. The CDR3 region has the DNA TGTGCCAGCAGTTCCCTAGCGGGAGGACGCGAGCAGTACTTC.

The chain combines TRBV14 with TRBJ1-6; no clear D. Deletions cut 1 base from V and 7 bases from J, with 11 bases between. Germline V lookup: CDR1 SGHDN, CDR2 FVKESK. This CDR3 is built from 15 residues. CDR3 residues: CASSQGRARNSPLHF. The CDR3 DNA sequence: TGTGCCAGCAGCCAAGGACGGGCGCGGAATTCACCCCTCCACTTT.

This chain uses TRBV5-1 with TRBJ1-2, with no clear D. V shed 3 bases and J shed 7 bases, with 16 bases lying between them. Germline CDR1 and CDR2: SGHRS and YFSETQ. The CDR3 contains 14 residues. The chain's CDR3 is CASSSPGPMVGYTF. The CDR3 nucleotides are TGCGCCAGCAGCTCGCCGGGCCCAATGGTTGGCTACACCTTC.

The rearrangement joins TRBV24-1 to TRBJ2-3, with TRBD1 as a possible D gene (5 bases). The CDR3 totals 14 residues. Trimming removed 5 bases at V and 2 bases at J, with 10 bases between. Germline-derived CDR1 and CDR2 are KGHDR and SFDVKD. Written as DNA, the CDR3 is TGTGCCACCAGTGGGGGCAGGTTCACAGATACGCAGTATTTT. Translation gives CATSGGRFTDTQYF.

J is TRBJ1-5 and V is TRBV19; the D is unclear. V was pared by 6 bases and J by 5 bases, with 8 bases between. The CDR3 extends over 12 amino acids. Germline CDR1 and CDR2: LNHDA and SQIVND (reference sequence). CDR3 sequence reads: CASSRTYQPQHF. CDR3 nucleotides: TGTGCCAGTAGCCGCACATATCAGCCCCAGCATTTT.

This clone was detected a few times. J is TRBJ2-2 and V is TRBV5-1; weak D call: TRBD1 (5 bases). The CDR3 sequence is 17 residues long. V was cut by 0 bases and J by 1 base, with 13 bases left in between. Germline lookup yields CDR1 SGHRS and CDR2 YFSETQ. CDR3 in DNA: TGCGCCAGCAGCTTGGGTCCCGTCCAGGGGAACACCGGGGAGCTGTTTTTT. Protein sequence: CASSLGPVQGNTGELFF.

This clone is a singleton in its sample. The rearrangement uses TRBV4-2 and TRBJ2-7, with D perhaps TRBD1 (6 bases). This CDR3 is built from 15 residues. CDR1 and CDR2 from the germline V gene are LGHNA and YNFKEQ. V was cut by 0 bases and J by 3 bases, with 12 bases left in between. CDR3 bases: TGTGCCAGCAGCCAAGAGAACAGGGATTTCTACGAGCAGTACTTC. Translation gives CASSQENRDFYEQYF.

The genes are TRBV7-8 and TRBJ1-6; D is unclear. The CDR3 runs to 15 residues. Trimming took 3 bases from V and 7 from J, leaving 13 bases between them. Germline values: CDR1 SGHVS, CDR2 FQNEAQ. CDR3 nucleotide sequence: TGTGCCAGCAGCTTTAGAGGGATAGGGAATTCACCCCTCCACTTT. Its translation: CASSFRGIGNSPLHF.

V and J are TRBV9 and TRBJ2-1, with 7 bases fitting TRBD2. The CDR3 totals 16 residues. Germline loops: CDR1 SGDLS, CDR2 YYNGEE. J gave up 2 bases and V 0 bases, and 5 bases lay outside the gene matches. CDR3 coding DNA: TGTGCCAGCAGCGTAGAGGGACGGGGGGCCTACAATGAGCAGTTCTTC. Translation: CASSVEGRGAYNEQFF.

The V call is TRBV7-9, the J call TRBJ2-2; no reliable D call. The CDR3 extends over 15 amino acids. Germline-derived CDR1 and CDR2 are SEHNR and FQNEAQ (reference sequence). V dropped 2 bases and J dropped 1 base, with 8 bases sitting between them. The CDR3 sequence is CASSLLKGNTGELFF. Written as DNA, the CDR3 is TGTGCCAGCAGCTTACTCAAGGGGAACACCGGGGAGCTGTTTTTT. The whole variable domain, filled in from reference TRBV7-9 and TRBJ2-2, reads DTGVSQNPRHKITKRGQNVTFRCDPISEHNRLYWYRQTLGQGPEFLTYFQNEAQLEKSRLLSDRFSAERPKGSFSTLEIQRTEQGDSAMYLCASSLLKGNTGELFFGEGSRLTVL.

The chain carries TRBV18 and TRBJ1-6, with 7 bases identical to TRBD1. CDR1 and CDR2 (germline): KGHSH, LQKENI. This CDR3 is built from 14 residues. The V gene end was trimmed by 6 bases and the J gene end by 5 bases; junction bases not matched to a gene: 4. This chain's CDR3 is CASSSGTDNSPLHF. In nucleotides, the CDR3 is TGTGCCAGCTCCTCCGGGACAGATAATTCACCCCTCCACTTT. The complete variable domain, with remaining parts taken from reference TRBV18 and TRBJ1-6, reads NAGVMQNPRHLVRRRGQEARLRCSPMKGHSHVYWYRQLPEEGLKFMVYLQKENIIDESGMPKERFSAEFPKEGPSILRIQQVVRGDSAAYFCASSSGTDNSPLHFGNGTRLTVT.

The chain links TRBV6-6 to TRBJ1-2; TRBD1 matches 10 bases. The V and J ends lost 6 bases and 11 bases, in that order; junction bases with no gene match: 6. Germline V gene data show CDR1 as MNHNY and CDR2 as SVGAGI (reference sequence). The CDR3 extends over 12 amino acids. The DNA for the CDR3 is TGTGCCAGCAGCCCCGGGACAGGGGTGTACACCTTC. This gives the protein CASSPGTGVYTF.

This rearrangement joins TRBV2 to TRBJ2-7, with D perhaps TRBD1 (6 bases). Germline V gene lookup returns CDR1 SNHLY and CDR2 FYNNEI. Trimming pared 4 bases from V and 6 bases from J, leaving 19 bases between. This CDR3 region has 15 residues. CDR3 nucleotide sequence: TGTGCCAGCAGTGGTTGGTCAGGGGCCCCTCGCGAGCAGTACTTC. Translating it yields CASSGWSGAPREQYF.

This chain connects TRBV7-9 to TRBJ2-7, with TRBD2 matching over 8 bases. The CDR3 extends over 16 amino acids. Trimming removed 4 bases from V and 0 bases from J; junction bases left unmatched: 8. Germline assignment: CDR1 SEHNR and CDR2 FQNEAQ (reference sequence). CDR3 sequence reads: CASSSSGGPSSYEQYF. CDR3 DNA sequence: TGTGCCAGCAGCTCGTCGGGGGGGCCGAGCTCCTACGAGCAGTACTTC.

The V call is TRBV27, the J call TRBJ2-3; TRBD2 aligns across 14 bases. The V and J ends lost 6 bases and 5 bases, in that order; junction bases with no gene match: 4. Germline V gene data show CDR1 as MNHEY and CDR2 as SMNVEV (reference sequence). The CDR3 has 15 amino acids. CDR3 nucleotide sequence: TGTGCCAGCAGCCCAGGACTAGCGGGGGGAGATACGCAGTATTTT. Translated, it gives CASSPGLAGGDTQYF.

The rearrangement links TRBV5-8 to TRBJ1-2; no clear D. Germline V lookup: CDR1 SGHTS, CDR2 YDEGEE. CDR3 length: 15 residues. V was cut by 1 base and J by 4 bases, with 14 bases left in between. In nucleotides, the CDR3 is TGTGCCAGCAGCTTGTCGGACCTCTTGGCCTATGGCTACACCTTC. Translating it yields CASSLSDLLAYGYTF.

The rearrangement links TRBV7-2 to TRBJ1-2; 8 positions match TRBD1. V lost 5 bases, J lost 6 bases, and 5 bases stayed unmatched. CDR1 is SGHTA, CDR2 FQGNSA, per germline. The CDR3 has 13 amino acids. CDR3: CASSTRQGHGYTF. The CDR3 nucleotides read TGTGCCAGCAGCACTAGACAGGGGCATGGCTACACCTTC. The complete variable domain, with remaining parts taken from reference TRBV7-2 and TRBJ1-2, reads GAGVSQSPSNKVTEKGKDVELRCDPISGHTALYWYRQSLGQGLEFLIYFQGNSAPDKSGLPSDRFSAERTGGSVSTLTIQRTQQEDSAVYLCASSTRQGHGYTFGSGTRLTVV.

V usage is TRBV19 and J usage is TRBJ1-2; D is perhaps TRBD1 (5 bases). The CDR3 runs 14 residues. V shed 4 bases and J shed 3 bases, with 12 bases lying between them. Germline values: CDR1 LNHDA, CDR2 SQIVND (reference sequence). CDR3 sequence reads: CASSTGFAHYGYTF. The DNA of the CDR3 is TGTGCCAGTAGTACAGGGTTCGCCCACTATGGCTACACCTTC.

The chain combines TRBV7-2 with TRBJ2-1; 12 bases align to TRBD2. Germline CDR1 reads SGHTA; CDR2 reads FQGNSA. The CDR3 runs to 16 residues. The trim removed 6 bases at V and 8 bases at J, leaving 11 bases unmatched. CDR3 region: CASRAGLAGRTDEQFF. CDR3 coding DNA: TGTGCCAGCAGGGCCGGACTAGCGGGGAGGACGGATGAGCAGTTCTTC.

This rearrangement joins TRBV9 to TRBJ1-6, with a weak D call TRBD1 (6 bases). Between the trimmed V and J ends, which lost 0 bases and 8 bases, there was a span of 12 bases. Germline CDR1 and CDR2: SGDLS and YYNGEE. The CDR3 is 15 amino acids. CDR3 in DNA: TGTGCCAGCAGCGTAGACGGGGGGCGCCATTCACCCCTCCACTTT. It yields the protein CASSVDGGRHSPLHF.

This sequence joins TRBV7-2 and TRBJ1-2; D might be TRBD1 (6 bases). The CDR3 totals 14 residues. The germline gives CDR1 SGHTA, CDR2 FQGNSA. V was pared by 1 base and J by 7 bases, with 13 bases between. The CDR3 DNA is TGTGCCAGCAGCTTAGTGGGGGCAGGGGTTGGCTACACCTTC. Translating gives CASSLVGAGVGYTF.

The chain employs TRBV20-1 and TRBJ2-1, with D possibly called TRBD1 or TRBD2 (5 bases each). Germline lookup yields CDR1 DFQATT and CDR2 SNEGSKA (reference sequence). The CDR3 is 11 amino acids. Trimming removed 2 bases at V and 13 bases at J, with 12 bases between. The CDR3 spells CSARSTGPQFF. The CDR3 nucleotides are TGCAGTGCTAGAAGCACGGGACCCCAGTTCTTC.

This clone was picked up one time. The chain joins TRBV3-1 (or the pseudogene TRBV3-2) to TRBJ1-4, with TRBD1 identical over 9 bases. V was clipped by 1 base and J by 4 bases; unmatched bases: 1. CDR1 is LGHDT, CDR2 YNNKEL, per germline (reference sequence). The CDR3 is 15 amino acids. CDR3 amino acids: CASSQGDRDNEKLFF. The CDR3 DNA reads TGTGCCAGCAGCCAAGGGGACAGGGATAATGAAAAACTGTTTTTT.

The rearrangement uses TRBV13 and TRBJ2-2, with D tentatively TRBD1 (6 bases). V lost 1 base and J lost 8, with 17 bases in between. The CDR3 runs 16 residues. CDR1 and CDR2 from the germline V gene are PRHDT and FYEKMQ (reference sequence). The CDR3 sequence: CASSLDRAKHRGELFF. CDR3 in DNA: TGTGCCAGCAGCTTAGACAGGGCCAAACACCGAGGGGAGCTGTTTTTT. The full variable domain, in which reference TRBV13 and TRBJ2-2 provide the parts outside the CDR3, is AAGVIQSPRHLIKEKRETATLKCYPIPRHDTVYWYQQGPGQDPQFLISFYEKMQSDKGSIPDRFSAQQFSDYHSELNMSSLELGDSALYFCASSLDRAKHRGELFFGEGSRLTVL.

V is TRBV9 and J is TRBJ1-6; 8 positions match TRBD1. The V gene end was trimmed by 3 bases and the J gene end by 11 bases; junction bases not matched to a gene: 10. This CDR3 spans 15 amino acids. Germline V CDR1 and CDR2: SGDLS, YYNGEE. The CDR3 nucleotides are TGTGCCAGCAGCGAGGGGGCCCACAGGGGGACACCCCTCCACTTT. This sequence encodes CASSEGAHRGTPLHF.

J is TRBJ2-1 and V is TRBV19, with 9 bases that match TRBD2. V lost 4 bases to trimming and J lost 6 bases; unmatched junction nucleotides: 4. The CDR3 is 14 amino acids. Germline V gene sequence: CDR1 LNHDA, CDR2 SQIVND (reference sequence). CDR3 coding DNA: TGTGCCAGTAGTACAGGGACTAGCCTCAATGAGCAGTTCTTC. Its translation is CASSTGTSLNEQFF.

The chain uses TRBV19 and TRBJ1-1, with D tentatively TRBD1 (6 bases). The CDR3 contains 14 residues. The germline CDR1 and CDR2 sequences are LNHDA and SQIVND (reference sequence). Trimming stripped 3 bases from V and 3 bases from J, with 11 bases between. CDR3 DNA: TGTGCCAGTAGTATCCTGTCAGGGGACACTGAAGCTTTCTTT. This gives the protein CASSILSGDTEAFF. Filled out from reference TRBV19 and TRBJ1-1, the complete variable domain reads DGGITQSPKYLFRKEGQNVTLSCEQNLNHDAMYWYRQDPGQGLRLIYYSQIVNDFQKGDIAEGYSVSREKKESFPLTVTSAQKNPTAFYLCASSILSGDTEAFFGQGTRLTVV.

This clone was seen more than once but under ten times. This sequence joins TRBV3-1 (or the pseudogene TRBV3-2) and TRBJ1-2, with 9 bases fitting TRBD1. Losses at the gene ends were 1 base for V and 8 bases for J; bases not matched to a gene: 8. The length of the CDR3 is 15 residues. CDR1 and CDR2 (germline): LGHDT, YNNKEL (reference sequence). CDR3: CASSQVAGTGNGYTF. The CDR3, as DNA: TGTGCCAGCAGCCAAGTCGCCGGGACAGGGAACGGCTACACCTTC.

This clone was seen only once. The chain couples TRBV28 to TRBJ2-7; D gene unclear. CDR3 size: 13 residues. Deletions cut 5 bases from V and 0 bases from J, with 8 bases between. Germline V gene lookup returns CDR1 MDHEN and CDR2 SYDVKM. The CDR3 region is CASSMVGSYEQYF. DNA of the CDR3: TGTGCCAGCAGTATGGTGGGCTCCTACGAGCAGTACTTC.